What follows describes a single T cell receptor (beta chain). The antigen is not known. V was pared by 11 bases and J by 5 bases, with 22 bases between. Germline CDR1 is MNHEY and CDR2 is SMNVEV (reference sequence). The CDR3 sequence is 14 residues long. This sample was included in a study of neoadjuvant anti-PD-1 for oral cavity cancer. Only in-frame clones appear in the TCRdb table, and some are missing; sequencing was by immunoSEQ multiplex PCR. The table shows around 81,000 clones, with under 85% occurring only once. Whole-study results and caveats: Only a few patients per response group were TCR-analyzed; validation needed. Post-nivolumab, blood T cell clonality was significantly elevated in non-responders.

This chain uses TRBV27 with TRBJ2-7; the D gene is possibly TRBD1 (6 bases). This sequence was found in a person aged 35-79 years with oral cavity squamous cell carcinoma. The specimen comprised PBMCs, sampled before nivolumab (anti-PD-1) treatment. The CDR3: CAPGEVEGRDEQYF. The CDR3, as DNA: TGTGCCCCAGGGGAAGTCGAGGGTCGCGACGAGCAGTACTTC.